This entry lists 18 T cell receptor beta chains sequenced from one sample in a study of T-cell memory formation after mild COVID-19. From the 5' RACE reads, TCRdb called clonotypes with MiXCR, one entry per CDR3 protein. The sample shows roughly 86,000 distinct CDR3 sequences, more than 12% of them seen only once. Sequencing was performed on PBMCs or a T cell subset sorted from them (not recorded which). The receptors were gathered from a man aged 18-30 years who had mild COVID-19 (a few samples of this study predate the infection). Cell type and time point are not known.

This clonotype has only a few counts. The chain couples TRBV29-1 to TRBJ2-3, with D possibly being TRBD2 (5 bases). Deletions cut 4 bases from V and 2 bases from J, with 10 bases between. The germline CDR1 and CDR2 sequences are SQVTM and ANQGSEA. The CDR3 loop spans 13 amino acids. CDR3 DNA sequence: TGCAGCGTTGGCGGGTTAGCCACAGATACGCAGTATTTT. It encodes CSVGGLATDTQYF.

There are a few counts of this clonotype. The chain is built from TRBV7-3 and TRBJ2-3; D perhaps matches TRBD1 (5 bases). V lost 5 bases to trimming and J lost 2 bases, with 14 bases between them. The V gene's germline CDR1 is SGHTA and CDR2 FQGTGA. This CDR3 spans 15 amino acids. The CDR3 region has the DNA TGTGCCAGCAGCCCCTGGGGCCCTGCCACAGATACGCAGTATTTT. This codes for CASSPWGPATDTQYF.

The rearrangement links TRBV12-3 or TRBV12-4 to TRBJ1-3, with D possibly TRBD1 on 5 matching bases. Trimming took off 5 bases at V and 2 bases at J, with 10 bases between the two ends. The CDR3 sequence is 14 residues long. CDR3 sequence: CASSAGTAGNTIYF. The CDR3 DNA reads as TGTGCCAGCAGTGCCGGGACGGCTGGAAACACCATATATTTT.

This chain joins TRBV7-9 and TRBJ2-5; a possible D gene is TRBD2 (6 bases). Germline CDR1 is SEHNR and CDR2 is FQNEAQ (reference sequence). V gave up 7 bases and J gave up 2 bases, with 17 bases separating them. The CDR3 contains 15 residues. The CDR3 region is CASTPTPRGQETQYF. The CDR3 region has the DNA TGTGCCAGCACCCCGACGCCCCGGGGGCAAGAGACCCAGTACTTC.

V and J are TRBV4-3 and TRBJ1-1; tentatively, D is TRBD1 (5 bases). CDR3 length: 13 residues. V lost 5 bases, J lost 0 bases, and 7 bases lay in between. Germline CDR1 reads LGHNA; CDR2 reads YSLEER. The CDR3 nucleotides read TGCGCCAGCAGCAGAGGGGTGAACACTGAAGCTTTCTTT. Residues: CASSRGVNTEAFF.

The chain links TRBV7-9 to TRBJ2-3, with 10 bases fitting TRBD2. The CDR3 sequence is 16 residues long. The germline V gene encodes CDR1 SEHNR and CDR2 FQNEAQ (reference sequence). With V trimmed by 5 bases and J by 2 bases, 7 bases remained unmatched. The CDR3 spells CASSATSGEDTDTQYF. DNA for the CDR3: TGTGCCAGCAGCGCCACTAGCGGGGAAGACACAGATACGCAGTATTTT. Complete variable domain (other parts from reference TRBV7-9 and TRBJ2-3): DTGVSQNPRHKITKRGQNVTFRCDPISEHNRLYWYRQTLGQGPEFLTYFQNEAQLEKSRLLSDRFSAERPKGSFSTLEIQRTEQGDSAMYLCASSATSGEDTDTQYFGPGTRLTVL.

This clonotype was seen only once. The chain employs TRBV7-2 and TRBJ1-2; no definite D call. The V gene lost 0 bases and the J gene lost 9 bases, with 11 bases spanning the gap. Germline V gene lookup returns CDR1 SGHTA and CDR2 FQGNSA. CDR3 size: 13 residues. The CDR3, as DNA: TGTGCCAGCAGCTTAGCGCAGGAGGGTAGCTACACCTTC. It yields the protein CASSLAQEGSYTF.

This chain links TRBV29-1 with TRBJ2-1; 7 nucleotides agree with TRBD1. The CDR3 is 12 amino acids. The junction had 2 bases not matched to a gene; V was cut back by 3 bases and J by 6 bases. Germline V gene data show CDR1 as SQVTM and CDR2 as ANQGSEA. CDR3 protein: CSVDWTGNEQFF. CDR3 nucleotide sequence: TGCAGCGTTGATTGGACAGGCAATGAGCAGTTCTTC.

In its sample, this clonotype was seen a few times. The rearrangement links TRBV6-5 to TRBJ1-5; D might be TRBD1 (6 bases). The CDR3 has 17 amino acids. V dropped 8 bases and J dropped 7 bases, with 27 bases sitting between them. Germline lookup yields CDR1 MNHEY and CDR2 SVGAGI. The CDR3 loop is CASAVRGTGPKGQPQHF. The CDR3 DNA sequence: TGTGCCAGCGCAGTAAGGGGTACAGGGCCCAAGGGCCAGCCCCAGCATTTT.

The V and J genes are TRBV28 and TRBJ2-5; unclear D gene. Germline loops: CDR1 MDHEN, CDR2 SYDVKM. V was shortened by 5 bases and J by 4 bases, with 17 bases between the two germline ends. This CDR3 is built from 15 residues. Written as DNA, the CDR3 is TGTGCCAGCAGTCCCGGGTCCACCCTTGGAGAGACCCAGTACTTC. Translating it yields CASSPGSTLGETQYF.

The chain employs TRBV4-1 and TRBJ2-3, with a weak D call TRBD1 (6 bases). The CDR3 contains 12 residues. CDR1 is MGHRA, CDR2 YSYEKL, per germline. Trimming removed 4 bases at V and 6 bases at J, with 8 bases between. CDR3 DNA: TGCGCCAGCAGCCCCCAGGGGGATACGCAGTATTTT. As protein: CASSPQGDTQYF.

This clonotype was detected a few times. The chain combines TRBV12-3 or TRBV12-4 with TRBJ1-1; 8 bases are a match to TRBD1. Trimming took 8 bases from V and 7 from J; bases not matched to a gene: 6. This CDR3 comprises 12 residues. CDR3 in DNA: TGTGCCAGCCTCAGGGGGACAGGTGAAGCTTTCTTT. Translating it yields CASLRGTGEAFF.

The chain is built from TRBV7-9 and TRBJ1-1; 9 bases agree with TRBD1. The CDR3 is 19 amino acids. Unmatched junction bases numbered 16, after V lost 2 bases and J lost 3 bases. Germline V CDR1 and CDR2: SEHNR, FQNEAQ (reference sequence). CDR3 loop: CASSLFGVGTGLEDTEAFF. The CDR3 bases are TGTGCCAGCAGCTTATTTGGGGTCGGGACAGGGTTAGAAGACACTGAAGCTTTCTTT.

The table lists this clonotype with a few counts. This chain's CDR3 is CASRGLAPKETQYF. The CDR3 bases are TGTGCCAGCAGGGGACTAGCGCCTAAAGAGACCCAGTACTTC. This chain links TRBV27 with TRBJ2-5, with 10 bases identical to TRBD2. The V gene's germline CDR1 is MNHEY and CDR2 SMNVEV (reference sequence). The length of the CDR3 is 14 residues. V dropped 6 bases and J dropped 3; count of bases not matched to a gene: 4.

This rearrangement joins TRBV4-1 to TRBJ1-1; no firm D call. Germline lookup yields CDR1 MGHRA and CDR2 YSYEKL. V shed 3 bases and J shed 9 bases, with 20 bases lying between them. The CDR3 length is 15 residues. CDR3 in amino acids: CASSQRLKPGLQAFF. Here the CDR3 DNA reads TGCGCCAGCAGCCAGCGCCTTAAGCCGGGCCTACAAGCTTTCTTT.

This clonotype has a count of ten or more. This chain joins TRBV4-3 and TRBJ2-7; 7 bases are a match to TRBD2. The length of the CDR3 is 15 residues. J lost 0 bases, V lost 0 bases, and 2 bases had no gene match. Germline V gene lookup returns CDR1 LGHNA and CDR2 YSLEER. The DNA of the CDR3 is TGCGCCAGCAGCCAAGATCGGACTAGCTCCTACGAGCAGTACTTC. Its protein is CASSQDRTSSYEQYF.

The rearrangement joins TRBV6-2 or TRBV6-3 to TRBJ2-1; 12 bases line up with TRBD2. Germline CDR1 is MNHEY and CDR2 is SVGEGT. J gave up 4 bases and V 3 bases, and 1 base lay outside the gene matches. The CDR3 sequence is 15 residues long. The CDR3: CASSYLAGGYNEQFF. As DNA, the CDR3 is TGTGCCAGCAGTTATCTAGCGGGAGGGTACAATGAGCAGTTCTTC.

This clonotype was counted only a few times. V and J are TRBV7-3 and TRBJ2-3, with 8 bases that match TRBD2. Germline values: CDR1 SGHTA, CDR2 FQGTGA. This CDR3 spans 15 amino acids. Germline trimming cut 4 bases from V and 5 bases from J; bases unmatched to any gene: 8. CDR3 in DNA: TGTGCCAGCAGCTCCACCGCGGGGGGCCTAGATACGCAGTATTTT. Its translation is CASSSTAGGLDTQYF.